This passage covers 7 T cell receptor beta chains from one sample sequenced in a study of T-cell reconstitution after alpha-beta-depleted transplantation in children. TCRbeta library preparation incorporated unique molecular identifiers. TCRdb re-derived calls from the PCR reads in MiXCR, one entry per CDR3 protein. The sample holds more than 450,000 distinct CDR3 sequences, about 16% seen once. Sequencing was performed on PBMCs from the stem cell graft donor, taken from the stem cell graft. The receptors shown here come from a human donor who donated a stem cell graft to a child with acute lymphoblastic leukemia.

This clonotype has more than one count but fewer than ten. The rearrangement joins TRBV18 to TRBJ1-1, with 8 bases fitting TRBD1. The germline V gene has CDR1 KGHSH and CDR2 LQKENI. J was trimmed by 0 bases and V by 3 bases; bases with no gene match: 6. This CDR3 spans 16 amino acids. The CDR3 region is CASSPTTGGLNTEAFF. Written as DNA, the CDR3 is TGTGCCAGCTCACCCACAACAGGGGGACTGAACACTGAAGCTTTCTTT.

This clonotype was seen a handful of times. The chain carries TRBV9 and TRBJ2-1; D is uncertain. Germline CDR1 SGDLS, CDR2 YYNGEE. CDR3 size: 16 residues. The ends were cut back, 5 bases at V and 6 bases at J, with 21 bases in the middle. The CDR3 loop reads CASSESRISIGNEQFF. For the CDR3, the DNA is TGTGCCAGCAGTGAAAGCAGGATCTCCATAGGCAATGAGCAGTTCTTC. The whole variable domain, filled in from reference TRBV9 and TRBJ2-1, reads DSGVTQTPKHLITATGQRVTLRCSPRSGDLSVYWYQQSLDQGLQFLIQYYNGEERAKGNILERFSAQQFPDLHSELNLSSLELGDSALYFCASSESRISIGNEQFFGPGTRLTVL.

This clonotype was found a few times. J is TRBJ2-1 and V is TRBV29-1; D remains ambiguous. The ends were cut back, 4 bases at V and 9 bases at J, with 7 bases in the middle. The germline CDR1 and CDR2 sequences are SQVTM and ANQGSEA. The CDR3 covers 10 residues. The DNA of the CDR3 is TGCAGCGTTGGTAGGATTGAGCAGTTCTTC. It encodes CSVGRIEQFF.

In its sample, this clonotype was seen a few times. This chain joins TRBV27 and TRBJ1-2; D might be TRBD1 (5 bases). The CDR3 is made up of 14 amino acids. The germline V gene has CDR1 MNHEY and CDR2 SMNVEV (reference sequence). The V end was cut by 3 bases, the J end by 7 bases, with 15 bases between. As DNA, the CDR3 is TGTGCCAGCAGTTTTATGGGCGCGGGGGTTGGCTACACCTTC. It yields the protein CASSFMGAGVGYTF.

This clonotype has more than one count but fewer than ten. V is TRBV14 and J is TRBJ2-2, with no clear D. Germline loops: CDR1 SGHDN, CDR2 FVKESK. The CDR3 has 17 amino acids. V lost 1 base and J 0 bases, leaving 12 bases between the germline ends. Here the CDR3 DNA reads TGTGCCAGCAGCCAAGCGGCAGCCCCAGCGAACACCGGGGAGCTGTTTTTT. Protein: CASSQAAAPANTGELFF.

The chain carries TRBV5-1 and TRBJ2-7, with D possibly being TRBD1 (5 bases). The CDR3 has 12 amino acids. The V end lost 7 bases, the J end lost 3 bases, and 11 bases lay between the germline ends. CDR1 is SGHRS, CDR2 YFSETQ, per germline. The CDR3 bases are TGCGCCAGCCAGGGTGTGGGCTACGAGCAGTACTTC. Translation: CASQGVGYEQYF. The complete variable domain, with remaining parts taken from reference TRBV5-1 and TRBJ2-7, reads KAGVTQTPRYLIKTRGQQVTLSCSPISGHRSVSWYQQTPGQGLQFLFEYFSETQRNKGNFPGRFSGRQFSNSRSEMNVSTLELGDSALYLCASQGVGYEQYFGPGTRLTVT.

There are a few counts of this clonotype. The CDR3 DNA sequence: TGTGCCAGCAGCCCGACCAGGCGGGGGAGACAAGCTTTCTTT. This codes for CASSPTRRGRQAFF. V gene TRBV13 combines with J gene TRBJ1-1; possible D gene TRBD1, 5 bases. The germline V gene has CDR1 PRHDT and CDR2 FYEKMQ (reference sequence). CDR3 length equals 14 residues. Trimming cost V 5 bases and J 9 bases, with 19 bases left between them.